This T cell receptor (beta chain) was profiled in a study of shared clonotypes between healthy human individuals. The data were produced by immunoSEQ multiplex PCR, yet TCRdb's version contains in-frame clones alone and is incomplete. This sample carries some 1.4 million clones, approximately 97% of them seen once, and the ten largest clones take more than 0.9%. The germline gives CDR1 MNHEY, CDR2 SMNVEV (reference sequence). The CDR3 has 17 residues. Trimming took 2 bases from V and 3 from J; bases not matched to a gene: 11. The chain recombines TRBV27 with TRBJ2-7, with 9 bases identical to TRBD2. The TCR sequence derives from a young man in good health. Sequenced input: naive CD4+ T cells sorted from blood. The subset is: CD45RA+ positively selected. DNA for the CDR3: TGTGCCAGCAGTTTACGACCGCATAGCGGGAGCCTCTACGAGCAGTACTTC. Protein product: CASSLRPHSGSLYEQYF.